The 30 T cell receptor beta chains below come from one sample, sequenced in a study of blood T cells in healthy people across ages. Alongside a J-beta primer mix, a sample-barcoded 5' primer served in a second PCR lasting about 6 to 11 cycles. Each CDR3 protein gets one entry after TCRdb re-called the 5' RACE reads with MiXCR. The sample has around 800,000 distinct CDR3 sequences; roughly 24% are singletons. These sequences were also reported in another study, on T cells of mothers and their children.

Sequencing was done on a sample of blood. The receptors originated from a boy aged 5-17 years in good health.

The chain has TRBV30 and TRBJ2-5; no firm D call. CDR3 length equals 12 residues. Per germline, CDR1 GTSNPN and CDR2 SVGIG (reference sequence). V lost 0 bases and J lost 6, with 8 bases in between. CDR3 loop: CAWSVLMQTQYF. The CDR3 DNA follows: TGTGCCTGGAGTGTTCTCATGCAGACCCAGTACTTC. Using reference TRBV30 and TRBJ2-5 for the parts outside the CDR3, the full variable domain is SQTIHQWPATLVQPVGSPLSLECTVEGTSNPNLYWYRQAAGRGLQLLFYSVGIGQISSEVPQNLSASRPQDRQFILSSKKLLLSDSGFYLCAWSVLMQTQYFGPGTRLLVL.

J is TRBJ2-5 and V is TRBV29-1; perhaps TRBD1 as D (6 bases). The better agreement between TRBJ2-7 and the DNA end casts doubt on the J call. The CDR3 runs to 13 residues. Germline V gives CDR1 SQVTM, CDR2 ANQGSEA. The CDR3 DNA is TGCAGCGTTATCAGACAGGATACCTACGAGCAGTACTTC. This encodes CSVIRQDTYEQYF.

CDR3 sequence reads: CASSQEYGRVRGEAFF. CDR3 sequence (DNA): TGTGCCAGCAGCCAAGAGTATGGCCGGGTACGGGGTGAAGCTTTCTTT. The chain joins TRBV3-1 to TRBJ1-1; D not resolved. The CDR3 loop spans 16 amino acids. V gave up 0 bases and J gave up 7 bases, with 18 bases separating them. Germline loops: CDR1 LGHDT, CDR2 YNNKEL (reference sequence).

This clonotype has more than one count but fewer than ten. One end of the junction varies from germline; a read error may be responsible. The CDR3 region is CSVEGRGNYNEQFF. The CDR3, as DNA: TGCAGCGTGGAAGGGAGGGGGAACTACAATGAGCAGTTCTTC. The rearrangement links TRBV29-1 to TRBJ2-1; maybe TRBD2 (7 bases). Germline CDR1 is SQVTM and CDR2 is ANQGSEA. This CDR3 has 14 amino acids.

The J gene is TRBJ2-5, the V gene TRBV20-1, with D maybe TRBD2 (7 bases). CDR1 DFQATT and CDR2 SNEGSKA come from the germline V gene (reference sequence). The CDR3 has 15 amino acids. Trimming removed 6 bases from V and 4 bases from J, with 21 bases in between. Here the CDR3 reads CSALNSGGRRETQYF. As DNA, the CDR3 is TGCAGTGCCCTGAACTCGGGGGGCCGTCGAGAGACCCAGTACTTC.

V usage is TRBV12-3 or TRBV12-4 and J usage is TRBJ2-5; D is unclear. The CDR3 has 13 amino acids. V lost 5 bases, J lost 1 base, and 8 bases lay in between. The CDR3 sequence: CASSTEFQETQYF. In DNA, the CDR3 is TGTGCCAGCAGTACAGAATTCCAAGAGACCCAGTACTTC.

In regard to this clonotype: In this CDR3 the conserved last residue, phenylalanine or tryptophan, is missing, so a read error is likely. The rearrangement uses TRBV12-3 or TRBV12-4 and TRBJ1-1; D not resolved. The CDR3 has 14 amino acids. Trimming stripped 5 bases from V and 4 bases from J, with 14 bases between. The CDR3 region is CASSPQTRITEAFL. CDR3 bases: TGTGCCAGCAGTCCCCAGACCCGGATCACTGAAGCTTTCCTT.

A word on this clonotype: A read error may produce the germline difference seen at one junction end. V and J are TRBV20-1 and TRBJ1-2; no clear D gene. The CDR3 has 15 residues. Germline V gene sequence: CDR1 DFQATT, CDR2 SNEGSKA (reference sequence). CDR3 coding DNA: TGCAGTGCTCGCCCACCTGGAATTTCTAACTATGCCTACACCTTC. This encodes CSARPPGISNYAYTF.

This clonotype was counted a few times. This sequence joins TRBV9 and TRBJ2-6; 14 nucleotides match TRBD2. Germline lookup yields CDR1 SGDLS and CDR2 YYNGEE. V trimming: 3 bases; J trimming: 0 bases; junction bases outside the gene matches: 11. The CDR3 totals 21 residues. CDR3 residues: CASSASWTSGGIRSGANVLTF. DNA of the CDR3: TGTGCCAGCAGCGCATCATGGACTAGCGGGGGGATCCGCTCTGGGGCCAACGTCCTGACTTTC. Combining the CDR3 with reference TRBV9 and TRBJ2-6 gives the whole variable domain DSGVTQTPKHLITATGQRVTLRCSPRSGDLSVYWYQQSLDQGLQFLIQYYNGEERAKGNILERFSAQQFPDLHSELNLSSLELGDSALYFCASSASWTSGGIRSGANVLTFGAGSRLTVL.

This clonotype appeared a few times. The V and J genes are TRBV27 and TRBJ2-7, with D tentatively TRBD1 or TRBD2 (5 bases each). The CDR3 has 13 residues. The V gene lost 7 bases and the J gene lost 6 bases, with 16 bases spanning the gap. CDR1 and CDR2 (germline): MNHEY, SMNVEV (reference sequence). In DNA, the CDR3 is TGTGCCAGCAAGAGGGGATCCGACCTCGAGCAGTACTTC. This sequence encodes CASKRGSDLEQYF.

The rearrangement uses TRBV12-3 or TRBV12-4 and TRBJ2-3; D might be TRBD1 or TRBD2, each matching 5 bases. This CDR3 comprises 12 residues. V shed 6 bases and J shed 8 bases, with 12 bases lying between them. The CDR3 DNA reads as TGTGCCAGCAGGGGGACCGCAGGTACGCAGTATTTT. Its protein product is CASRGTAGTQYF.

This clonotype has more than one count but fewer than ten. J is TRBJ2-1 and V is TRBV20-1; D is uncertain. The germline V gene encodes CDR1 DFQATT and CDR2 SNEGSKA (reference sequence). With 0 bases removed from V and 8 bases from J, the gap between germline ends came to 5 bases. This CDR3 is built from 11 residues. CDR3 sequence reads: CSARDAYEQFF. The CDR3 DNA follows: TGCAGTGCTAGAGATGCATATGAGCAGTTCTTC.

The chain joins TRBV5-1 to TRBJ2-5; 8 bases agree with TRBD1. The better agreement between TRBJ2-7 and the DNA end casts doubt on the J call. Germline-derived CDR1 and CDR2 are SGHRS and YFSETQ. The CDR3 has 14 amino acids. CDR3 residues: CASSGRTGIHEQYF. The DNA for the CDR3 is TGCGCCAGCAGCGGAAGGACAGGGATCCACGAGCAGTACTTC.

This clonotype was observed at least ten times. CDR3 amino acids: CSATGTGGYEQYF. In DNA form, the CDR3 reads TGCAGTGCAACCGGGACAGGGGGGTACGAGCAGTACTTC. The chain recombines TRBV20-1 with TRBJ2-7; 11 bases agree with TRBD1. Trimming removed 6 bases from V and 4 bases from J; junction bases left unmatched: 5. This CDR3 spans 13 amino acids. The germline V gene encodes CDR1 DFQATT and CDR2 SNEGSKA (reference sequence).

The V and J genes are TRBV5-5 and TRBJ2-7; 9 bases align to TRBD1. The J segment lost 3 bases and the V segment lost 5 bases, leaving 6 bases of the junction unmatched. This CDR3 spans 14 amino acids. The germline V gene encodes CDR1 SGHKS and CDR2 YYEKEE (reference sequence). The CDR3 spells CASRIWTGVYEQYF. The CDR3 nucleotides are TGTGCCAGCAGGATATGGACAGGGGTCTACGAGCAGTACTTC.

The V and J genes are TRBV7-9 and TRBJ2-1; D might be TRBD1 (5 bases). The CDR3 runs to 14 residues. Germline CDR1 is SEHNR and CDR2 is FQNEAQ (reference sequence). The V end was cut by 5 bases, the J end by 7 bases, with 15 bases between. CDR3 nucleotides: TGTGCCAGCAGCCCCCGGACAAGTGAGAATGAGCAGTTCTTC. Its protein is CASSPRTSENEQFF.

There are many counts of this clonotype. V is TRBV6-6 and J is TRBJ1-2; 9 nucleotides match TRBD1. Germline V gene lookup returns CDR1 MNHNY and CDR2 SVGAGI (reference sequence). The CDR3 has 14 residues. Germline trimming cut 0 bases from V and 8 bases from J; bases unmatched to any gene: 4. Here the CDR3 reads CASSYSTGGNGYTF. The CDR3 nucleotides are TGTGCCAGCAGTTACTCGACAGGGGGAAACGGCTACACCTTC.

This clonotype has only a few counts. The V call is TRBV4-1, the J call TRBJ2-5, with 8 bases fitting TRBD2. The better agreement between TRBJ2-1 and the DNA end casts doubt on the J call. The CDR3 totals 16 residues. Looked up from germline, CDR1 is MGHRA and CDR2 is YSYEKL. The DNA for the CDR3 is TGCGCCAGCAGCCCTAAAACGGGGGGGGTCTACAATGAGCAGTTCTTC. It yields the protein CASSPKTGGVYNEQFF.

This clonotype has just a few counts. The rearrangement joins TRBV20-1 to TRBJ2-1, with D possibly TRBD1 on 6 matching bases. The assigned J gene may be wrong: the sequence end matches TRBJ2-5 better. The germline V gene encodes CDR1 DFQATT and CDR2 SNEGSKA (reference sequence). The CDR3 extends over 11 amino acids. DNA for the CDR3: TGCAGTGCCTCAGGGGAAGAGACCCAGTACTTC. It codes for CSASGEETQYF.

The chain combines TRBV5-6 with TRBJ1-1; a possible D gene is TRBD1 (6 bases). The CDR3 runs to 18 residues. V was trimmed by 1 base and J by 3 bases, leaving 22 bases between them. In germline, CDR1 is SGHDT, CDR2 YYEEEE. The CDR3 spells CASSLLRGSTNRYTEAFF. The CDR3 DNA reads TGTGCCAGCAGCTTGTTGAGGGGGAGCACGAACCGGTACACTGAAGCTTTCTTT.

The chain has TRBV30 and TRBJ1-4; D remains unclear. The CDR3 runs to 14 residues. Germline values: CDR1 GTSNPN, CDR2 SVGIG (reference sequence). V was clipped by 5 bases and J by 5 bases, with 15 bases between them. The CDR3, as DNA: TGTGCCTGGGCCCAGGATTTCGGAAATGAAAAACTGTTTTTT. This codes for CAWAQDFGNEKLFF.

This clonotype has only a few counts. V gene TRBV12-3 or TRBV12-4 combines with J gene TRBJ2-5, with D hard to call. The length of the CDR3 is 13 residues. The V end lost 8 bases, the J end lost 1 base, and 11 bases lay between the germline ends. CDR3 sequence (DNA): TGTGCCAGCTGTAGGCAGGCCCAAGAGACCCAGTACTTC. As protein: CASCRQAQETQYF.

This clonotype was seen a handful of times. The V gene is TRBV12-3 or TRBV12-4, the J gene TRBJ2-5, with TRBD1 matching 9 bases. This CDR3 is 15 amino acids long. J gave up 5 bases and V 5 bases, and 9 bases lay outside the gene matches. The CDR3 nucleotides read TGTGCCAGCAGTCCTACAGGGGGCGCCTGGGAGACCCAGTACTTC. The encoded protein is CASSPTGGAWETQYF.

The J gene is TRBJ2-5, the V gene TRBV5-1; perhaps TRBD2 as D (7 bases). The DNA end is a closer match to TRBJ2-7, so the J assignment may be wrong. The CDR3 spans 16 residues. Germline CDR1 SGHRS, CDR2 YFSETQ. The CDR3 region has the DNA TGCGCCAGCAGCCCGGGGGGCAGGGAAGACTACTACGAGCAGTACTTC. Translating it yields CASSPGGREDYYEQYF.

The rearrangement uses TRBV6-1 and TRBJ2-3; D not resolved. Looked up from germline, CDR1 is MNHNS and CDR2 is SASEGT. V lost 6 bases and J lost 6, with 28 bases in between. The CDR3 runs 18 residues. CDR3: CASRRKKRNPIGADTQYF. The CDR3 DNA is TGTGCCAGCAGGCGGAAAAAACGGAACCCCATAGGCGCGGATACGCAGTATTTT.

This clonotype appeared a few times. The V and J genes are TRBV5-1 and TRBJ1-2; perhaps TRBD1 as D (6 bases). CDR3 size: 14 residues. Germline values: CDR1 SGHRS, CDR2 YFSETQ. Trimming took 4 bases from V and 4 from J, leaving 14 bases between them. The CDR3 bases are TGCGCCAGCAGCAACACAGGGCCCCTCTATGGCTACACCTTC. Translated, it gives CASSNTGPLYGYTF.

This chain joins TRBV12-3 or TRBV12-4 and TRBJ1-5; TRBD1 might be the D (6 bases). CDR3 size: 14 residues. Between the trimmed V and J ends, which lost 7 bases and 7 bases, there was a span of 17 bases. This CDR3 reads CASTSRQVNQPQHF. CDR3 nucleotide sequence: TGTGCCAGCACCTCCAGACAGGTCAACCAGCCCCAGCATTTT.

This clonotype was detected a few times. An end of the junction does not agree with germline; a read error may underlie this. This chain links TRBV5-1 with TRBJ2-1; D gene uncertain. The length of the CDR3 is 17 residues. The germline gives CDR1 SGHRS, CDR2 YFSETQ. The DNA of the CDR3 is TGCGCCAGCAGCTCCAACCCGACTGAAAGCTCCTACAGTGAGCAGTTCTTC. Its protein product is CASSSNPTESSYSEQFF.

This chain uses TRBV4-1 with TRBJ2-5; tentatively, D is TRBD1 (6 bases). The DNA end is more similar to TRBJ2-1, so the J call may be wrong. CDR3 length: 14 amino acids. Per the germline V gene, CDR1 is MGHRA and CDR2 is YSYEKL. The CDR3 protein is CASSQDFRGDEQFF. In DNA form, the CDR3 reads TGCGCCAGCAGCCAAGATTTCAGGGGAGATGAGCAGTTCTTC.

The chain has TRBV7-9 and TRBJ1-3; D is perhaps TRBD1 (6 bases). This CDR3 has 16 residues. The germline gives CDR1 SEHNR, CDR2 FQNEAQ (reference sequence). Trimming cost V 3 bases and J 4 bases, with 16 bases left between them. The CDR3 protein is CASSFYENDRGNTIYF. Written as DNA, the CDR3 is TGTGCCAGCAGCTTTTACGAAAACGACAGGGGAAACACCATATATTTT.